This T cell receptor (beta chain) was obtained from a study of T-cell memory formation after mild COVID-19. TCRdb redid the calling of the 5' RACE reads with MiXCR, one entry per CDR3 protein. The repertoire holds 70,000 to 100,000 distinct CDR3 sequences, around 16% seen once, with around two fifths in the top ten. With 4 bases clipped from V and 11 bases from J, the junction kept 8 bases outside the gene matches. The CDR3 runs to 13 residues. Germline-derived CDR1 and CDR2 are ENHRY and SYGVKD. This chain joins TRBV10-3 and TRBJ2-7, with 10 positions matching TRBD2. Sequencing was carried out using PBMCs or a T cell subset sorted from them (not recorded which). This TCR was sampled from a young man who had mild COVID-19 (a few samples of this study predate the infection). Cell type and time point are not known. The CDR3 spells CAISAPMSGREYF. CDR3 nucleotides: TGTGCCATCAGTGCCCCAATGAGCGGGAGGGAGTACTTC.